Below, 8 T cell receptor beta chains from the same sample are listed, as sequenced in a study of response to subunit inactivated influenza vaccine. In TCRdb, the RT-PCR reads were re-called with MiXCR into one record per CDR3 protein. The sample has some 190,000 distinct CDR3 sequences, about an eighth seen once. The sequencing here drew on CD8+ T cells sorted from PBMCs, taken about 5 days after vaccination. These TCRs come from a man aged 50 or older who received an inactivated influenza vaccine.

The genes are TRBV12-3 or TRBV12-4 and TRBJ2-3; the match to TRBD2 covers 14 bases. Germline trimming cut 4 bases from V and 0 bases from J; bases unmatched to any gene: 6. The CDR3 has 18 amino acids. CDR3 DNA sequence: TGTGCCAGCAGTTCCAGACTAGCGGGAGGGCCGAGCACAGATACGCAGTATTTT. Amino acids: CASSSRLAGGPSTDTQYF.

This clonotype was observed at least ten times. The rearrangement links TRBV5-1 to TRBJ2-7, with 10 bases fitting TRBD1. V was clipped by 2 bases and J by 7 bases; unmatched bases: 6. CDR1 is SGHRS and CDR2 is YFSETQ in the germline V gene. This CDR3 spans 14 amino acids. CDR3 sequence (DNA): TGCGCCAGCAGCTTTGGGACAGGGGATGGAGAGCAGTACTTC. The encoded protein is CASSFGTGDGEQYF.

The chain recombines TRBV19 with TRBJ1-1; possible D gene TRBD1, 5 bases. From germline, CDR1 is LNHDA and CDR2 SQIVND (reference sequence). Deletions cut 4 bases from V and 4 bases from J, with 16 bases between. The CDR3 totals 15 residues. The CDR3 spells CASSTRYGGGTEAFF. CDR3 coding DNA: TGTGCCAGTAGTACCCGCTATGGCGGGGGCACTGAAGCTTTCTTT. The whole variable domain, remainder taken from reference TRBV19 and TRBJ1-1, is DGGITQSPKYLFRKEGQNVTLSCEQNLNHDAMYWYRQDPGQGLRLIYYSQIVNDFQKGDIAEGYSVSREKKESFPLTVTSAQKNPTAFYLCASSTRYGGGTEAFFGQGTRLTVV.

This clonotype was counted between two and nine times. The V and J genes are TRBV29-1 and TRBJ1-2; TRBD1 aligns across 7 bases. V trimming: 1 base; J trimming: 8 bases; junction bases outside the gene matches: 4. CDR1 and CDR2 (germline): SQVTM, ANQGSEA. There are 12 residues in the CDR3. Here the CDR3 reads CSVEGTGPGYTF. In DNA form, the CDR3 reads TGCAGCGTTGAAGGGACAGGTCCCGGCTACACCTTC.

In DNA, the CDR3 is TGTGCCAGCAGCTTTTTAGACAGGGGCACTGAAGCTTTCTTT. This codes for CASSFLDRGTEAFF. V and J are TRBV7-9 and TRBJ1-1; 8 nucleotides agree with TRBD1. The germline V gene has CDR1 SEHNR and CDR2 FQNEAQ (reference sequence). This CDR3 is 14 amino acids long. The V gene end was trimmed by 3 bases and the J gene end by 4 bases; junction bases not matched to a gene: 4.

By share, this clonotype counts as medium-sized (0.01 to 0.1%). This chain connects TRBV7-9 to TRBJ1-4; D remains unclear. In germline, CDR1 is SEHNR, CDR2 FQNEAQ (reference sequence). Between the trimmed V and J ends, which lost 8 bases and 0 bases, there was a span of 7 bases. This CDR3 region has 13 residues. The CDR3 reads CASDFATNEKLFF. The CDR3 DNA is TGTGCCAGCGATTTTGCAACTAATGAAAAACTGTTTTTT.

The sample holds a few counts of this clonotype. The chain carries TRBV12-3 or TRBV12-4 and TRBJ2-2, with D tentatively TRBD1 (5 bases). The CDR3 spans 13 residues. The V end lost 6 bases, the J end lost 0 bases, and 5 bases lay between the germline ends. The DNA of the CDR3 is TGTGCCAGCAGGACAGCGAACACCGGGGAGCTGTTTTTT. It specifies CASRTANTGELFF.

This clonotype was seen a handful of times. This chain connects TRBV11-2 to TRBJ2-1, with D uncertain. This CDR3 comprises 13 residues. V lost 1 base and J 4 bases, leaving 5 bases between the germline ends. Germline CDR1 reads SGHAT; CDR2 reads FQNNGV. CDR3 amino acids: CASSLVRYNEQFF. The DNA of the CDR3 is TGTGCCAGCAGCTTAGTGAGGTACAATGAGCAGTTCTTC. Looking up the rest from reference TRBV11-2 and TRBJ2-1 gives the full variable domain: EAGVAQSPRYKIIEKRQSVAFWCNPISGHATLYWYQQILGQGPKLLIQFQNNGVVDDSQLPKDRFSAERLKGVDSTLKIQPAKLEDSAVYLCASSLVRYNEQFFGPGTRLTVL.